Each of the 2 T cell receptor beta chains below was sequenced from the same sample in a study of OX40 agonist ivuxolimab in advanced cancers. The protocol was immunoSEQ multiplex PCR, while the TCRdb copy is restricted to in-frame clones and leaves out a portion. The sample consists of over 60,000 clones, 90% to 95% of them appearing once. Material: CD4+ or CD8+ T cells sorted from blood, obtained in a trial of the OX40 agonist ivuxolimab. Source of these receptors: an adult with an advanced solid tumor such as melanoma, head and neck, liver or kidney cancer.

V gene TRBV19 combines with J gene TRBJ1-5; weak D call: TRBD1 (6 bases). V was cut by 6 bases and J by 0 bases, with 15 bases left in between. Germline CDR1 and CDR2: LNHDA and SQIVND (reference sequence). The CDR3 totals 16 residues. The CDR3, as DNA: TGTGCCAGTAGCCCTAGGGGGACAAATAGCAATCAGCCCCAGCATTTT. It specifies CASSPRGTNSNQPQHF.

This clone has only a few counts. V gene TRBV9 combines with J gene TRBJ1-2; D is perhaps TRBD1 (6 bases). Germline lookup yields CDR1 SGDLS and CDR2 YYNGEE. The ends were cut back, 3 bases at V and 3 bases at J, with 18 bases in the middle. This CDR3 comprises 16 residues. The CDR3, as DNA: TGTGCCAGCAGCGCTTATCCGGGGGCTGGGGACTATGGCTACACCTTC. Residues: CASSAYPGAGDYGYTF.